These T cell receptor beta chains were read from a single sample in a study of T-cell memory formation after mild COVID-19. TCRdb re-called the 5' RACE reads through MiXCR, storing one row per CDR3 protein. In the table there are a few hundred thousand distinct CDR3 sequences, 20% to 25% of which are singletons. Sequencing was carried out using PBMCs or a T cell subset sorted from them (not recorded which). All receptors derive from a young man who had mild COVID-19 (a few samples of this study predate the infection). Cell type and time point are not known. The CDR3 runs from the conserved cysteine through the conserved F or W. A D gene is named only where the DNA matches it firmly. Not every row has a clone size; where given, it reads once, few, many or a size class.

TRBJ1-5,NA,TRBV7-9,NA,TGTGCCATCCAAAGGTCTGGGAACCAGCCCCAGCATTTT,CAIQRSGNQPQHF
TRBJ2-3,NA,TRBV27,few,TGTGCCAGCAGTTTAGGTTCTTTCACAGATACGCAGTATTTT,CASSLGSFTDTQYF
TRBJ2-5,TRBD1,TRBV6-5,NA,TGTGCCAGCAGTTACCCGGGACAGGGGATAGGGACCCAGTACTTC,CASSYPGQGIGTQYF
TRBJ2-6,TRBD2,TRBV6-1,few,TGTGCCAGCAGTGACCCGGCTGGAGCGGGGTCTGGGGCCAACGTCCTGACTTTC,CASSDPAGAGSGANVLTF
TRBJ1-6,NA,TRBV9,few,TGTGCCAGCAGCGTAGGCGGGGGGAGTAATTCACCCCTCCACTTT,CASSVGGGSNSPLHF
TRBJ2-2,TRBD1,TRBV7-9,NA,TGTGCCAGCAGCAACCGGGACAGGGGGCGAAAGGCCGGGGAGCTGTTTTTT,CASSNRDRGRKAGELFF
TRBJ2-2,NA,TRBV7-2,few,TGTGCCAGCAGCTTAGTAGAAGGCCCCGGGGAGCTGTTTTTT,CASSLVEGPGELFF
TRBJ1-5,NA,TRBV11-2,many,TGTGCCAGCAGCTTTCAGGGCGGCAATCAGCCCCAGCATTTT,CASSFQGGNQPQHF
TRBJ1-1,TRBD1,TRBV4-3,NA,TGCGCCAGCAGCCGGAATCCCGGGACAGGGAATTTAGAAGCTTTCTTT,CASSRNPGTGNLEAFF
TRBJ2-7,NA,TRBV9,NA,TGTGCCAGCAGCGTAGGGCCAGCACAGAGGGTCGAAGAGCAGTACTTC,CASSVGPAQRVEEQYF
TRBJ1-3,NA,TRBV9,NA,TGTGCCAGCAGCGTTCAGGGAAGCGAAGGAAACACCATATATTTT,CASSVQGSEGNTIYF
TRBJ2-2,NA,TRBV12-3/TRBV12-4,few,TGTGCCAGCACGTTGCCCAGGGCTTCCACCGGGGAGCTGTTTTTT,CASTLPRASTGELFF
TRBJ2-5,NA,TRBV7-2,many,TGTGCCAGCAGCTCATACGGGGGAATACAAGAGACCCAGTACTTC,CASSSYGGIQETQYF
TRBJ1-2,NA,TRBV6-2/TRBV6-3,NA,TGTGCCAGCAGCCGTTATACAGAGTACTATGGCTACACCTTC,CASSRYTEYYGYTF
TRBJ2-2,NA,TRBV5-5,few,TGTGCCAGCAGCTTGGCCGCTCAGGTTGCCGGGGAGCTGTTTTTT,CASSLAAQVAGELFF
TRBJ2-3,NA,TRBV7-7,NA,TGTGCCAGCAGCTTAGCGGGGGGGCTTGGAGATACGCAGTATTTT,CASSLAGGLGDTQYF
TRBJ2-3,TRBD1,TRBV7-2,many,TGTGCCAGCAGCGACAGGGGCTCGGATACGCAGTATTTT,CASSDRGSDTQYF
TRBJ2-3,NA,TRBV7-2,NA,TGTGCCAGCAGCTTATCAATCGGTTCAGATACGCAGTATTTT,CASSLSIGSDTQYF
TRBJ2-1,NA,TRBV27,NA,TGTGCCAGCAGTCAGAGAGGGCTTGAGCAGTTCTTC,CASSQRGLEQFF
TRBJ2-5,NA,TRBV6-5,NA,TGTGCCAGCAGCTACCGGGACATTAAAGAGACCCAGTACTTC,CASSYRDIKETQYF
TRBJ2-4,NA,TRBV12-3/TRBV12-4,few,TGTGCCAGCAGTAGCGGGACACTAGCCAAAAACATTCAGTACTTC,CASSSGTLAKNIQYF
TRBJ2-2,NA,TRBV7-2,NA,TGTGCCAGCAGCCCCCGCCCGGCGGGTGGGGAGCTGTTTTTT,CASSPRPAGGELFF
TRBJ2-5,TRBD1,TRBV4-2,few,TGTGCCAGCAGCCAGGGACAGGAGCAAGAGACCCAGTACTTC,CASSQGQEQETQYF
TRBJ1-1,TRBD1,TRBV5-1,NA,TGCGCCAGCAGACGAACCGGGACAGGGAACACTGAAGCTTTCTTT,CASRRTGTGNTEAFF
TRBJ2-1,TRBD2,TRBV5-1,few,TGCGCCAGCAGCTTGGTGGCGGGGGGGCCTGGTGAGCAGTTCTTC,CASSLVAGGPGEQFF
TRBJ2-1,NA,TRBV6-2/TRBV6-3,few,TGTGCCAGCGGGAGGTACAATGAGCAGTTCTTC,CASGRYNEQFF
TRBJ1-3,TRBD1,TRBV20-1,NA,TGCAGTGCTAGAGAAACCGGGGGACAGTCCCTCTCTGGAAACACCATATATTTT,CSARETGGQSLSGNTIYF
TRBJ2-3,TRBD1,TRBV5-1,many,TGCGCCAGCAGCTTGGAGGGACAGGGGGCAGATACGCAGTATTTT,CASSLEGQGADTQYF